The 20 T cell receptor beta chains reported below all come from one sample, sequenced in a study of blood T cell repertoires in COVID-19. Repertoires were generated with immunoSEQ multiplex PCR, while TCRdb's copy carries only in-frame clones and drops some. Among 250,000 or so clones listed, nearly 90% were seen once. Material: PBMCs or T cells enriched from blood (not recorded which). The source is a man aged 25-45 years who had recovered from COVID-19.

This sequence joins TRBV6-5 and TRBJ1-2; D is ambiguous. V dropped 8 bases and J dropped 11 bases, with 15 bases sitting between them. The CDR3 is made up of 11 amino acids. In germline, CDR1 is MNHEY, CDR2 SVGAGI. CDR3 bases: TGTGCCAGCGGCTACGTGGGCTTTTACACCTTC. Translating it yields CASGYVGFYTF.

The chain joins TRBV5-8 to TRBJ2-7, with TRBD1 as a possible D gene (6 bases). Germline CDR1 SGHTS, CDR2 YDEGEE. Trimming removed 3 bases at V and 2 bases at J, with 12 bases between. The CDR3 extends over 14 amino acids. The CDR3 protein is CASSWTDSTYEQYF. The CDR3 DNA sequence: TGTGCCAGCAGCTGGACAGATTCTACCTACGAGCAGTACTTC.

This clone was counted once. V and J are TRBV5-1 and TRBJ2-2; D is uncertain. V lost 5 bases and J 5 bases, leaving 7 bases between the germline ends. CDR1 and CDR2 from the germline V gene are SGHRS and YFSETQ. This CDR3 spans 12 amino acids. Here the CDR3 DNA reads TGCGCCAGCAGGAGAGATACCGGGGAGCTGTTTTTT. As protein: CASRRDTGELFF.

The chain employs TRBV7-8 and TRBJ1-1, with D possibly being TRBD1 (5 bases). From germline, CDR1 is SGHVS and CDR2 FQNEAQ. V lost 5 bases to trimming and J lost 4 bases, with 17 bases between them. The CDR3 is made up of 15 amino acids. The CDR3 is CASSPIGIQGTEAFF. The CDR3 DNA reads TGTGCCAGCAGCCCAATAGGGATTCAGGGCACTGAAGCTTTCTTT.

V is TRBV11-2 and J is TRBJ1-6; 9 positions match TRBD1. Germline trimming cut 5 bases from V and 17 bases from J; bases unmatched to any gene: 7. Germline V gives CDR1 SGHAT, CDR2 FQNNGV. The CDR3 covers 12 residues. CDR3 sequence reads: CASSGTGKIVHF. CDR3 nucleotides: TGTGCCAGCAGCGGGACAGGGAAGATCGTCCACTTT.

This chain links TRBV6-6 with TRBJ2-1; 8 bases are a match to TRBD2. V lost 1 base to trimming and J lost 2 bases; unmatched junction nucleotides: 4. The CDR3 has 16 amino acids. Germline values: CDR1 MNHNY, CDR2 SVGAGI (reference sequence). This chain's CDR3 is CASSYFYGRAYNEQFF. CDR3 DNA: TGTGCCAGCAGTTACTTCTACGGGAGGGCCTACAATGAGCAGTTCTTC.

V gene TRBV9 combines with J gene TRBJ1-1, with D uncertain. Germline loops: CDR1 SGDLS, CDR2 YYNGEE. Trimming removed 2 bases from V and 1 base from J, with 6 bases in between. The CDR3 is made up of 13 amino acids. The CDR3 here is CASSVVWNTEAFF. The CDR3 bases are TGTGCCAGCAGCGTCGTGTGGAACACTGAAGCTTTCTTT.

The V and J genes are TRBV9 and TRBJ1-1, with a possible D match to TRBD1 (5 bases). V gave up 2 bases and J gave up 7 bases, with 15 bases separating them. CDR3 length equals 14 residues. Germline V gives CDR1 SGDLS, CDR2 YYNGEE. The CDR3 reads CASSVEDIVYEAFF. CDR3 bases: TGTGCCAGCAGCGTTGAGGACATCGTTTATGAAGCTTTCTTT.

CDR3 region: CASSPRTSGGRNEQFF. The CDR3 DNA reads as TGTGCCAGCAGCCCGCGGACTAGCGGGGGCCGGAATGAGCAGTTCTTC. The chain carries TRBV11-1 and TRBJ2-1, with 13 nucleotides matching TRBD2. From germline, CDR1 is SGHAT and CDR2 FQDESV (reference sequence). This CDR3 spans 16 amino acids. Germline trimming cut 5 bases from V and 7 bases from J; bases unmatched to any gene: 8.

The chain carries TRBV2 and TRBJ1-2; D remains unclear. CDR3 length: 12 amino acids. Germline-derived CDR1 and CDR2 are SNHLY and FYNNEI. The V gene lost 5 bases and the J gene lost 6 bases, with 10 bases spanning the gap. The CDR3 protein is CASSPDNDGYTF. The CDR3 DNA sequence: TGTGCCAGCAGTCCCGACAACGATGGCTACACCTTC.

This clone was seen only once. This chain joins TRBV12-3 or TRBV12-4 and TRBJ1-2; D is perhaps TRBD1 (6 bases). The CDR3 extends over 13 amino acids. V lost 6 bases to trimming and J lost 8 bases, with 16 bases between them. The CDR3, as DNA: TGTGCCAGCAGCCGGGCAGGGGCTTCCGGCTACACCTTC. Translating gives CASSRAGASGYTF.

The rearrangement uses TRBV2 and TRBJ1-5, with a weak D call TRBD1 (6 bases). The length of the CDR3 is 13 residues. CDR1 and CDR2 (germline): SNHLY, FYNNEI. Between the trimmed V and J ends, which lost 6 bases and 7 bases, there was a span of 13 bases. The CDR3 sequence is CASSDTGQQPQHF. The CDR3 DNA reads as TGTGCCAGCAGCGACACAGGACAGCAGCCCCAGCATTTT.

This clone was observed once. The rearrangement joins TRBV4-1 to TRBJ1-3; no clear D. CDR1 MGHRA and CDR2 YSYEKL come from the germline V gene. Between the trimmed V and J ends, which lost 1 base and 0 bases, there was a span of 7 bases. The CDR3 runs to 15 residues. CDR3 in amino acids: CASSQVPSSGNTIYF. As DNA, the CDR3 is TGCGCCAGCAGCCAAGTCCCCAGCTCTGGAAACACCATATATTTT.

The table lists this clone with a count of one. This rearrangement joins TRBV28 to TRBJ1-4, with a tentative D call TRBD1 (5 bases). Trimming cost V 4 bases and J 4 bases, with 10 bases left between them. The CDR3 is made up of 14 amino acids. Germline CDR1 MDHEN, CDR2 SYDVKM. The CDR3 sequence is CASSSMQGNEKLFF. The CDR3 bases are TGTGCCAGCAGTTCTATGCAGGGTAATGAAAAACTGTTTTTT.

The chain recombines TRBV6-5 with TRBJ1-4; 7 bases agree with TRBD1. Germline loops: CDR1 MNHEY, CDR2 SVGAGI. The V gene end was trimmed by 8 bases and the J gene end by 8 bases; junction bases not matched to a gene: 14. The CDR3 has 15 amino acids. The CDR3 region has the DNA TGTGCCAGCGCGGTGCATACAGGGGCCGGAGAAAAACTGTTTTTT. It encodes CASAVHTGAGEKLFF.

V and J are TRBV9 and TRBJ2-2; 11 positions match TRBD2. Germline V CDR1 and CDR2: SGDLS, YYNGEE. With 3 bases clipped from V and 4 bases from J, the junction kept 2 bases outside the gene matches. The CDR3 runs 15 residues. CDR3 region: CASSATSGGTGELFF. CDR3 DNA: TGTGCCAGCAGCGCCACTAGCGGGGGCACCGGGGAGCTGTTTTTT.

The sample holds one count of this clone. V gene TRBV5-1 combines with J gene TRBJ1-4, with D hard to call. Germline V CDR1 and CDR2: SGHRS, YFSETQ. The CDR3 has 15 amino acids. V was cut by 0 bases and J by 0 bases, with 6 bases left in between. CDR3: CASSLDPATNEKLFF. The CDR3 DNA reads TGCGCCAGCAGCTTGGATCCCGCAACTAATGAAAAACTGTTTTTT.

This sequence joins TRBV3-1 (or the pseudogene TRBV3-2) and TRBJ2-1, with 11 positions matching TRBD2. Germline V gene lookup returns CDR1 LGHDT and CDR2 YNNKEL (reference sequence). The CDR3 has 17 residues. Trimming at V came to 5 bases and at J to 4 bases, leaving 10 bases not matched to a gene. CDR3 sequence (DNA): TGTGCCAGCAGCTACGGACTAGCGGGCCGTACTTACAATGAGCAGTTCTTC. This gives the protein CASSYGLAGRTYNEQFF.

The CDR3 region has the DNA TGTGCCAGCAGCTCGGGACTAGCGGTAAACATTCAGTACTTC. Encoded protein: CASSSGLAVNIQYF. The chain is built from TRBV11-2 and TRBJ2-4; 11 positions agree with TRBD2. There are 14 residues in the CDR3. After removal of 4 bases from V and 6 bases from J, the junction contained 2 bases not matched to a gene. CDR1 and CDR2 (germline): SGHAT, FQNNGV.

This clone was seen more than once but under ten times. CDR3 in amino acids: CASSLGVDGYTF. The CDR3 DNA follows: TGTGCCAGCAGTTTAGGAGTGGATGGCTACACCTTC. The rearrangement links TRBV28 to TRBJ1-2, with D unclear. Trimming left V 2 bases short and J 6 bases short, with 7 bases between. Germline V gene sequence: CDR1 MDHEN, CDR2 SYDVKM. The CDR3 length is 12 residues.